This T cell receptor beta chain was identified during a study of identical twins. Study-level findings and limits: The degree of excess twin sharing was weaker in beta out-of-frame sequences. Carriage of fewer insertions was seen in abundant cord blood beta clonotypes, whereas memory repertoires showed none. The authors drew conclusions from cross-sectional statistical analysis rather than following the same donors.

This clonotype was picked up many times. The target antigen is unknown. Per the germline V gene, CDR1 is SQVTM and CDR2 is ANQGSEA. J was trimmed by 1 base and V by 6 bases; bases with no gene match: 3. The CDR3 totals 13 residues. TCRdb independently ran MiXCR on the 5' RACE reads; one entry per CDR3 protein. This sample yields about 280,000 distinct CDR3 sequences, of which less than 9% are seen a single time; approximately 2% belongs to the top ten. The data were also submitted as part of a second study, on yellow fever vaccine responses in identical twins.

Input material: memory (CD45RO+) T cells sorted from blood. The rearrangement uses TRBV29-1 and TRBJ2-3, with TRBD2 matching over 8 bases. This TCR derives from a woman under 30 in good health. CDR3 amino acids: CSVRTSRTDTQYF. The CDR3 DNA reads TGCAGCGTCCGGACTAGCCGCACAGATACGCAGTATTTT.